This T cell receptor (beta chain) was recorded in a study of a mutant IDH1 vaccine in newly diagnosed glioma. Noted time point: week 5, during vaccination. The vaccine gave 300 ug of a 20-mer mutant IDH1 peptide subcutaneously per dose. Sequenced by immunoSEQ multiplex PCR; TCRdb stores in-frame clones only, minus some. The sample lists 40,000 to 65,000 clones; roughly 78% were seen once. This clone was counted between two and nine times. Its specificity is unknown. Germline V gene lookup returns CDR1 SGDLS and CDR2 YYNGEE. Trimming left V 0 bases short and J 1 base short, with 8 bases between. This CDR3 is 15 amino acids long.

Sequenced material: PBMCs, taken from a glioma patient whose treatment included an IDH1 peptide vaccine. The V and J genes are TRBV9 and TRBJ1-5; D is ambiguous. The TCR comes from a woman in her thirties or forties with glioma. The CDR3 loop reads CASSVGPGSNQPQHF. The CDR3 DNA follows: TGTGCCAGCAGCGTAGGACCCGGGAGCAATCAGCCCCAGCATTTT.